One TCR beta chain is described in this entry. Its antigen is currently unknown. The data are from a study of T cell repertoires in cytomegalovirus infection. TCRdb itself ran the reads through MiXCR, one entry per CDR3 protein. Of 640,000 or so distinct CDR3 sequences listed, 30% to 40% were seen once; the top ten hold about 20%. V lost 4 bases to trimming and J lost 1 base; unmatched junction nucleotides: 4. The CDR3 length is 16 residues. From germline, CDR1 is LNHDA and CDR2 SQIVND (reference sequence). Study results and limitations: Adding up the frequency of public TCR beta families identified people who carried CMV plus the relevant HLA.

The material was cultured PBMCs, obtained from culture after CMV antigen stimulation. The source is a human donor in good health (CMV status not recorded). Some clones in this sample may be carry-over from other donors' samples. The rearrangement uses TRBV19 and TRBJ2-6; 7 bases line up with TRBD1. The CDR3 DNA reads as TGTGCCAGTAGTAGAGTACAGGGGTCTGGGGCCAACGTCCTGACTTTC. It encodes CASSRVQGSGANVLTF.